One sample yielded the 18 T cell receptor beta chains listed below, sequenced in a study of human T cells and chemical hapten exposure. Each CDR3 protein is one row after TCRdb ran MiXCR on the RACE reads. This repertoire shows some 110,000 distinct CDR3 sequences, roughly an eighth found once; its top ten account for around 1.7%. Indicated time point: pre-sensitization, week 0. Treatment in this sample: therapeutic diphenylcyclopropenone sensitization with weekly scalp DPC. The sample here was whole blood, taken in connection with sensitization to the hapten diphenylcyclopropenone (DPC). The source is a woman aged 45-59 years with alopecia areata. Some clones in this sample may be carry-over from other donors' samples.

This clonotype was seen at least ten times. The chain combines TRBV12-3 or TRBV12-4 with TRBJ1-6, with TRBD1 as a possible D gene (5 bases). The ends were cut back, 7 bases at V and 9 bases at J, with 13 bases in the middle. The length of the CDR3 is 13 residues. The DNA for the CDR3 is TGTGCCAGCAATGGGGGGAGCCCTTCACCCCTCCACTTT. Translated, it gives CASNGGSPSPLHF.

This clonotype was counted at least ten times. The rearrangement links TRBV20-1 to TRBJ1-5; the D is unclear. This CDR3 has 14 amino acids. CDR1 is DFQATT and CDR2 is SNEGSKA in the germline V gene (reference sequence). V was pared by 1 base and J by 4 bases, with 11 bases between. CDR3 DNA: TGCAGTGCTAGAGTGCCACCGGAAAATCAGCCCCAGCATTTT. As protein: CSARVPPENQPQHF.

This clonotype occurred a few times. The chain combines TRBV11-2 with TRBJ2-7; tentatively, D is TRBD1 or TRBD2 (5 bases each). The CDR3 contains 16 residues. The germline gives CDR1 SGHAT, CDR2 FQNNGV. Trimming shortened V by 7 bases and J by 3 bases, and 22 bases separated the two germline ends. The CDR3 spells CASTSSGAHTIYEQYF. The CDR3 DNA is TGTGCCAGCACCTCGTCCGGGGCCCATACCATCTACGAGCAGTACTTC.

In its sample, this clonotype was seen a few times. The rearrangement uses TRBV5-6 and TRBJ1-2, with 9 bases that match TRBD1. Germline V gene data show CDR1 as SGHDT and CDR2 as YYEEEE. Trimming took 3 bases from V and 5 from J; bases not matched to a gene: 5. The CDR3 runs to 14 residues. This CDR3 is CASSWGQGWYGYTF. DNA for the CDR3: TGTGCCAGCAGCTGGGGACAGGGTTGGTATGGCTACACCTTC.

The chain links TRBV29-1 to TRBJ1-1; D is possibly TRBD1 (5 bases). The CDR3 sequence is 13 residues long. V was shortened by 4 bases and J by 1 base, with 10 bases between the two germline ends. CDR1 and CDR2 from the germline V gene are SQVTM and ANQGSEA. The CDR3 DNA follows: TGCAGCGTTGCGGGACGGACGAACACTGAAGCTTTCTTT. Translating gives CSVAGRTNTEAFF. Complete variable domain (other parts from reference TRBV29-1 and TRBJ1-1): SAVISQKPSRDICQRGTSLTIQCQVDSQVTMMFWYRQQPGQSLTLIATANQGSEATYESGFVIDKFPISRPNLTFSTLTVSNMSPEDSSIYLCSVAGRTNTEAFFGQGTRLTVV.

At least ten counts were recorded for this clonotype. The rearrangement uses TRBV11-2 and TRBJ2-2; D call uncertain. Trimming stripped 5 bases from V and 2 bases from J, with 9 bases between. Germline V gene lookup returns CDR1 SGHAT and CDR2 FQNNGV. CDR3 length: 14 residues. The CDR3 DNA follows: TGTGCCAGCAGCCAACGGACCAACACCGGGGAGCTGTTTTTT. Translated, it gives CASSQRTNTGELFF.

This clonotype was seen repeatedly, ten times or more. This chain joins TRBV12-3 or TRBV12-4 and TRBJ2-5; either TRBD1 or TRBD2 may fit D (6 bases each). The CDR3 runs 15 residues. The V end lost 3 bases, the J end lost 5 bases, and 16 bases lay between the germline ends. CDR3 nucleotide sequence: TGTGCCAGCAGTTTTGGCCCGGGGGCAATGGAGACCCAGTACTTC. It encodes CASSFGPGAMETQYF.

The chain uses TRBV5-1 and TRBJ2-3; maybe TRBD1 (6 bases). In germline, CDR1 is SGHRS, CDR2 YFSETQ. The V and J ends lost 2 bases and 4 bases respectively, with 8 bases between them. This CDR3 has 13 residues. The chain's CDR3 is CASSFAGADTQYF. The DNA for the CDR3 is TGCGCCAGCAGCTTCGCAGGGGCAGATACGCAGTATTTT.

CDR3 nucleotide sequence: TGTGCCAGCAGTCAGGAGGGTGAAGCTTTCTTT. It is translated as CASSQEGEAFF. The chain employs TRBV28 and TRBJ1-1; unclear D gene. Trimming removed 5 bases at V and 7 bases at J, with 8 bases between. This CDR3 has 11 amino acids. Looked up from germline, CDR1 is MDHEN and CDR2 is SYDVKM.

The chain links TRBV7-9 to TRBJ1-2; D call uncertain. The V gene lost 5 bases and the J gene lost 2 bases, with 12 bases spanning the gap. The CDR3 sequence is 14 residues long. Germline V gene sequence: CDR1 SEHNR, CDR2 FQNEAQ (reference sequence). CDR3: CASSPSLGNYGYTF. The CDR3 coding sequence is TGTGCCAGCAGCCCCTCTTTGGGCAACTATGGCTACACCTTC.

This clonotype has a count of ten or more. The V gene is TRBV10-1, the J gene TRBJ1-1, with D maybe TRBD1 (6 bases). The V gene lost 3 bases and the J gene lost 2 bases, with 10 bases spanning the gap. Germline values: CDR1 WNHNN, CDR2 SYGVQD (reference sequence). CDR3 length: 14 residues. The chain's CDR3 is CASSDGGLNTEAFF. Written as DNA, the CDR3 is TGCGCCAGCAGTGACGGGGGCCTCAACACTGAAGCTTTCTTT.

The CDR3 loop reads CASSPGTSGTNEQFF. Written as DNA, the CDR3 is TGTGCCAGCAGCCCCGGGACTAGCGGGACCAATGAGCAGTTCTTC. The chain has TRBV6-5 and TRBJ2-1, with 13 bases lining up with TRBD2. V shed 6 bases and J 6 bases; nucleotides not matched to a gene: 5. Per the germline V gene, CDR1 is MNHEY and CDR2 is SVGAGI. The CDR3 runs to 15 residues.

The V call is TRBV12-3 or TRBV12-4, the J call TRBJ1-2; a possible D gene is TRBD1 (6 bases). This CDR3 is 12 amino acids long. The V end was cut by 6 bases, the J end by 8 bases, with 13 bases between. The CDR3, as DNA: TGTGCCAGCAGACAGGGAAGAGAGGGCTACACCTTC. This gives the protein CASRQGREGYTF.

This clonotype was seen a handful of times. The chain is built from TRBV15 and TRBJ1-2, with D tentatively TRBD1 (6 bases). This CDR3 has 14 residues. Trimming removed 5 bases at V and 4 bases at J, with 14 bases between. Per the germline V gene, CDR1 is LNHNV and CDR2 is YYDKDF (reference sequence). The CDR3 coding sequence is TGTGCCACCAGCGTACCAACAGGGACCTATGGCTACACCTTC. Protein product: CATSVPTGTYGYTF.

The chain recombines TRBV12-2 with TRBJ1-5. TRBV12-2 is described as a pseudogene. This CDR3 is built from 13 residues. The CDR3 reads CASQAGGNQPQHF. CDR3 nucleotide sequence: TGTGCAAGTCAAGCGGGTGGCAATCAGCCCCAGCATTTT.

This clonotype appeared many times. This rearrangement joins TRBV6-6 to TRBJ2-5; TRBD2 might be the D (6 bases). With 4 bases removed from V and 2 bases from J, the gap between germline ends came to 14 bases. The CDR3 has 15 amino acids. Germline values: CDR1 MNHNY, CDR2 SVGAGI (reference sequence). The CDR3 loop is CASSSAVGGQETQYF. The DNA for the CDR3 is TGTGCCAGCAGTTCCGCCGTGGGGGGACAAGAGACCCAGTACTTC.

The sample holds a few counts of this clonotype. V usage is TRBV29-1 and J usage is TRBJ2-5; TRBD1 matches at 9 bases. Trimming took 6 bases from V and 1 from J; bases not matched to a gene: 3. This CDR3 is built from 13 residues. Germline V gene lookup returns CDR1 SQVTM and CDR2 ANQGSEA. CDR3 in DNA: TGCAGCGTCGAACAGGGGGCCCAAGAGACCCAGTACTTC. Translation: CSVEQGAQETQYF.

V gene TRBV4-1 combines with J gene TRBJ2-2; 9 bases are a match to TRBD1. The CDR3 extends over 17 amino acids. Germline CDR1 is MGHRA and CDR2 is YSYEKL. V lost 1 base to trimming and J lost 5 bases; unmatched junction nucleotides: 8. DNA for the CDR3: TGCGCCAGCAGCCAAGCTAGGGACAGGGTTTTTACCGGGGAGCTGTTTTTT. Its translation is CASSQARDRVFTGELFF.